The present T cell receptor (beta chain) was sequenced within a study of cytomegalovirus exposure and HLA in healthy donors. CDR3 length: 15 residues. J lost 4 bases, V lost 2 bases, and 5 bases had no gene match. In germline, CDR1 is SGHDT, CDR2 YYEEEE. Points on this clone: Antigen specificity is unknown.

Overall study findings and caveats: The majority of CMV-associated TCR beta chains were reported as apparently HLA-restricted in a later analysis. Immune exposure was documented only through CMV serostatus. Cytomegalovirus association was assigned to about 150 TCR beta chains.

In the PCR, 60 Vbeta and 13 Jbeta primers were used. Measured with immunoSEQ multiplex PCR; TCRdb has only the in-frame clones, and not every one. Of about 120,000 clones detected, 8.5% to 9% appear once; the ten largest clones hold about 6%. The sequenced sample was PBMCs. The sequence was collected from a woman aged 40-49 years in good health and CMV-seropositive. J is TRBJ2-5 and V is TRBV5-6; 10 nucleotides line up with TRBD2. CDR3 coding DNA: TGTGCCAGCAGCTTAACTAGCGGGGACCGAGAGACCCAGTACTTC. This codes for CASSLTSGDRETQYF.